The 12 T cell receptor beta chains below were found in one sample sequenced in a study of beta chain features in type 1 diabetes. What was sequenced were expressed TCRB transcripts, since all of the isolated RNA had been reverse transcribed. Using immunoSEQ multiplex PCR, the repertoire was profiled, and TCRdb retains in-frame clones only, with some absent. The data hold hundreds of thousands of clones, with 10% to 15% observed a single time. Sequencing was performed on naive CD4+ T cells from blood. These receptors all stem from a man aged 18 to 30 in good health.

The chain's CDR3 is CASSSSTGHSGNTIYF. The DNA for the CDR3 is TGTGCCAGCAGTTCCTCGACAGGTCACTCTGGAAACACCATATATTTT. The genes are TRBV28 and TRBJ1-3, with D perhaps matching TRBD1 (6 bases). Trimming cost V 4 bases and J 0 bases, with 13 bases left between them. CDR1 is MDHEN, CDR2 SYDVKM, per germline. This CDR3 spans 16 amino acids. Full variable domain (rest looked up from reference TRBV28 and TRBJ1-3): DVKVTQSSRYLVKRTGEKVFLECVQDMDHENMFWYRQDPGLGLRLIYFSYDVKMKEKGDIPEGYSVSREKKERFSLILESASTNQTSMYLCASSSSTGHSGNTIYFGEGSWLTVV.

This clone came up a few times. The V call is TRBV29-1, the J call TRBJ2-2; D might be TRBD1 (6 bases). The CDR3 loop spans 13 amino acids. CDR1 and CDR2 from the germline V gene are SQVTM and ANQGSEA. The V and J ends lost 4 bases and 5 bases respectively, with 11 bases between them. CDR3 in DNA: TGCAGCGTTGTCAAAGGGGGAACCGGGGAGCTGTTTTTT. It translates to CSVVKGGTGELFF.

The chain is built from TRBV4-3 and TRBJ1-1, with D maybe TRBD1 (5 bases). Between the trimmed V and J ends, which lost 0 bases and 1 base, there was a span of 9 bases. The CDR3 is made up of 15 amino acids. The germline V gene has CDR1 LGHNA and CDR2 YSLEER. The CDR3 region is CASSQEGRANTEAFF. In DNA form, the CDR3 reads TGCGCCAGCAGCCAAGAGGGCAGGGCGAACACTGAAGCTTTCTTT.

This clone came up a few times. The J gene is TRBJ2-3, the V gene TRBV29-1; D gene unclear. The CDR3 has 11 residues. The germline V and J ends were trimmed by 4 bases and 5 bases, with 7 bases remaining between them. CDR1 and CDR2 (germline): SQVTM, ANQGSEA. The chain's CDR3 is CSVGDRDTQYF. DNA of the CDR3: TGCAGCGTTGGAGATAGAGATACGCAGTATTTT.

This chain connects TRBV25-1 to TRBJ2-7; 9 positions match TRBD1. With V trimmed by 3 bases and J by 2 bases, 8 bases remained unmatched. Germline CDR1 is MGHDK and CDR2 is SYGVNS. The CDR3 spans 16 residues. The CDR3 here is CASSESPGQGPYEQYF. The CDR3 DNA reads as TGTGCCAGCAGTGAGTCCCCGGGACAGGGACCCTACGAGCAGTACTTC.

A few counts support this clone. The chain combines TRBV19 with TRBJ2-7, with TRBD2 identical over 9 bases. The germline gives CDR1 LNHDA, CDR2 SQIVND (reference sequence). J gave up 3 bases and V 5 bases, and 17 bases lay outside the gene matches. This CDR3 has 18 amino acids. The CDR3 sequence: CASSPGRKGSGRGYEQYF. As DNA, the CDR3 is TGTGCCAGTAGTCCGGGACGGAAGGGTAGCGGGAGAGGCTACGAGCAGTACTTC.

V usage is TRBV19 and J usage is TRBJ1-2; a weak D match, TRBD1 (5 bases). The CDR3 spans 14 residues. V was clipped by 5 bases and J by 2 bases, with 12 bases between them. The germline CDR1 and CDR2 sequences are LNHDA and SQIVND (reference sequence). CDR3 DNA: TGTGCCAGTAGTTTCGGGGGTCTCAACTATGGCTACACCTTC. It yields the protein CASSFGGLNYGYTF.

Written as DNA, the CDR3 is TGTGCCAGCAGTTTATCAGGGCATGGAAACACCATATATTTT. Protein product: CASSLSGHGNTIYF. The J gene is TRBJ1-3, the V gene TRBV28; possibly TRBD1 for D (5 bases). The CDR3 is 14 amino acids. V lost 1 base to trimming and J lost 3 bases, with 7 bases between them. Per the germline V gene, CDR1 is MDHEN and CDR2 is SYDVKM.

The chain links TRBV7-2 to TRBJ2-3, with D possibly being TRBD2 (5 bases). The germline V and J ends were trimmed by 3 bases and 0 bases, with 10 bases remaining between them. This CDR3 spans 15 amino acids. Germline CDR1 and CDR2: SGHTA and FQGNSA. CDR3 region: CASSLLSGSTDTQYF. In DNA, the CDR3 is TGTGCCAGCAGCTTGCTAAGCGGAAGCACAGATACGCAGTATTTT.

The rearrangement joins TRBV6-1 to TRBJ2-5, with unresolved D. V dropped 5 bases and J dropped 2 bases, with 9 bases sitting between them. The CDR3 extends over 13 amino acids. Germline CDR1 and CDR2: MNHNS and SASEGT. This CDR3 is CASSLSVQETQYF. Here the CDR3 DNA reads TGTGCCAGCAGTCTGTCAGTACAAGAGACCCAGTACTTC.

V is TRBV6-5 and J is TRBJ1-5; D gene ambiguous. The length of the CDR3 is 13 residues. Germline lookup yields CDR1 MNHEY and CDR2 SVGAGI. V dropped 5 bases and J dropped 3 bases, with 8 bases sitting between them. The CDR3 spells CASSPRDNQPQHF. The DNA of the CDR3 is TGTGCCAGCAGTCCGCGGGACAATCAGCCCCAGCATTTT.

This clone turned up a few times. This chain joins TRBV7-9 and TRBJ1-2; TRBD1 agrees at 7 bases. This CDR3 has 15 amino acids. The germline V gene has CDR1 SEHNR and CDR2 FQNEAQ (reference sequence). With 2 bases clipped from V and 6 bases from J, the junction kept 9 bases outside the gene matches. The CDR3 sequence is CASSLNRRGPDGYTF. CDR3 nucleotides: TGTGCCAGCAGCTTAAATAGGAGGGGGCCGGATGGCTACACCTTC.